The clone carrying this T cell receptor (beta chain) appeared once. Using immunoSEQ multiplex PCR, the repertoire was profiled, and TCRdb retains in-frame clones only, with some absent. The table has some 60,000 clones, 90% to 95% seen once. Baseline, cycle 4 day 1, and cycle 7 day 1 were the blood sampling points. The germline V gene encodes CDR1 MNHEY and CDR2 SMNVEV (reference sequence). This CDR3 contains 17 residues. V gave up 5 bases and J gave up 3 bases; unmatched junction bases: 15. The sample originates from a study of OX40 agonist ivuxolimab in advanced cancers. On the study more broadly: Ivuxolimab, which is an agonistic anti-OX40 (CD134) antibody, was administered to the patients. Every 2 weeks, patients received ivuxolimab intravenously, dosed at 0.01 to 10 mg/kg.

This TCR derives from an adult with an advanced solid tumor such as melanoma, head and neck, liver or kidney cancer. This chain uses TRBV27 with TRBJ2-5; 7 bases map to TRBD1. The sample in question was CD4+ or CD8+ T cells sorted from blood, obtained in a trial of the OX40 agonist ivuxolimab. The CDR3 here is CASSITGDRGIEETQYF. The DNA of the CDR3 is TGTGCCAGCAGTATAACAGGGGATAGGGGCATAGAAGAGACCCAGTACTTC.